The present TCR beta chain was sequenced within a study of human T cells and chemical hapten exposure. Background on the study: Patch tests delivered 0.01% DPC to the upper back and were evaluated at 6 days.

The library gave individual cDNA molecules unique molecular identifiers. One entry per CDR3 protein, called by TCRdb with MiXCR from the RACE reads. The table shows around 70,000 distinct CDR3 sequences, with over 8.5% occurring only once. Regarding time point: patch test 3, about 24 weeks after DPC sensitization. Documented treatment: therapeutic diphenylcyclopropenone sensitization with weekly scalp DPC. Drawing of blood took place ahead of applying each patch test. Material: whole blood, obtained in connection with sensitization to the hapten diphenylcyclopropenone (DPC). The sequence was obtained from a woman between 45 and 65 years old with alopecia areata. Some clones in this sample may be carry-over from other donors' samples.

The CDR3 nucleotides are TGCAGCGCTGTAGGGACAGGGGTTGAAAATGAAAAACTGTTTTTT. Protein product: CSAVGTGVENEKLFF. This chain joins TRBV29-1 and TRBJ1-4; 10 positions match TRBD1. J lost 5 bases, V lost 7 bases, and 10 bases had no gene match. The CDR3 length is 15 residues. Germline V CDR1 and CDR2: SQVTM, ANQGSEA.